This TCR beta chain was obtained from a study of PD-L1 blockade in urothelial cancer. Germline trimming cut 0 bases from V and 6 bases from J; bases unmatched to any gene: 5. This CDR3 has 16 residues. Germline assignment: CDR1 MNHNY and CDR2 SVGAGI (reference sequence). Each PCR reaction had synthetic TCR analog templates spiked into it. Assay: immunoSEQ multiplex PCR; the TCRdb copy retains only in-frame clones and omits some. The data contain around 79,000 clones, around four fifths of them singletons. In the case of this clone: No antigen is known for it.

Time point described: pretreatment peripheral blood. Study conclusions and caveats: Prediction of better survival came from below-median pretreatment blood TCR clonality. Patients who had durable benefit saw their tumor-associated blood clones expand more at 3 weeks.

This TCR was sampled from a man aged 35-49 years with urothelial cancer. Source: PBMCs, taken around atezolizumab (anti-PD-L1) treatment. V is TRBV6-6 and J is TRBJ2-1; 10 bases line up with TRBD2. Here the CDR3 reads CASSYSTLAGVNEQFF. Here the CDR3 DNA reads TGTGCCAGCAGTTACTCGACTCTAGCGGGAGTCAATGAGCAGTTCTTC.